A selection of T cell receptor beta chains follows, all from one sample in a study of blood T cell repertoires in COVID-19. Repertoires were generated with immunoSEQ multiplex PCR, while TCRdb's copy carries only in-frame clones and drops some. The sample has some 140,000 clones, more than 65% seen once; the top ten hold 10% to 15%. The sequenced material came from peripheral blood. Every receptor here comes from a man older than 75 with acute or convalescent COVID-19. The CDR3 runs from the conserved cysteine through the conserved F or W. D genes are given only for firm matches. Some rows mark clone size as missing; the rest say once, few, many or name a class of expanded clone.

J gene | V gene | D gene | clone size | CDR3 DNA | CDR3 protein
TRBJ2-1 | TRBV2 | NA | NA | TGTGCCAGCAGTGAGTGGAGGGTTGCACACAATGAGCAGTTCTTC | CASSEWRVAHNEQFF
TRBJ2-5 | TRBV11-2 | TRBD1 | NA | TGTGCCAGCAAGTTCGGACAGGGAGACCGAGAGACCCAGTACTTC | CASKFGQGDRETQYF
TRBJ1-2 | TRBV2 | TRBD1 | NA | TGTGCCACCCGACAGGGGATTAACTATGGCTACACCTTC | CATRQGINYGYTF
TRBJ2-1 | TRBV9 | TRBD2 | NA | TGTGCCAGCAGCGTACTAGCGGCCAATGAGCAGTTCTTC | CASSVLAANEQFF
TRBJ1-5 | TRBV28 | NA | once | TGTGCCAGCAGTTCCCGGGTGGAAAAGCCCCAGCATTTT | CASSSRVEKPQHF
TRBJ2-5 | TRBV5-6 | TRBD1 | NA | TGTGCCAGCAGCTGGGGACAGGGGGCTCGGGAGACCCAGTACTTC | CASSWGQGARETQYF
TRBJ2-3 | TRBV19 | NA | NA | TGTGCCAGTAGCATCCGGAGTAGGGGAAGCACAGATACGCAGTATTTT | CASSIRSRGSTDTQYF
TRBJ1-3 | TRBV7-6 | NA | NA | TGTGCCAGCAGCTTAGGGACAGTCTCTGGAAACACCATATATTTT | CASSLGTVSGNTIYF
TRBJ2-1 | TRBV19 | TRBD2 | NA | TGTGCCAGTAGTACCGGGACTAGATACAATGAGCAGTTCTTC | CASSTGTRYNEQFF
TRBJ1-1 | TRBV27 | NA | NA | TGTGCCAGCAGTACAGGCCTACTGAACACTGAAGCTTTCTTT | CASSTGLLNTEAFF
TRBJ2-7 | TRBV5-1 | NA | NA | TGCGCCAGCAGCCCCGTCGGGCTCCAGGGCTCCTACGAGCAGTACTTC | CASSPVGLQGSYEQYF
TRBJ1-5 | TRBV15 | TRBD1 | NA | TGTGCCACCAGCAGAGATCCCGACAGGGAAGAAGCTCAGCCCCAGCATTTT | CATSRDPDREEAQPQHF
TRBJ2-5 | TRBV9 | TRBD2 | NA | TGTGCCAGCAGCGTAGCGGGGGGCCAAGAGACCCAGTACTTC | CASSVAGGQETQYF
TRBJ1-1 | TRBV10-3 | TRBD1 | few | TGTGCCACCGCCCGACAGGGCGATTCTAACACTGAAGCTTTCTTT | CATARQGDSNTEAFF
TRBJ2-1 | TRBV11-3 | TRBD2 | NA | TGTGCCAGCAGCCTAATGACTAGCGGGGGACATGTAAATGAGCAGTTCTTC | CASSLMTSGGHVNEQFF
TRBJ1-5 | TRBV15 | TRBD1 | NA | TGTGCCACCAGCAGAACAGGGGGCAATCAGCCCCAGCATTTT | CATSRTGGNQPQHF